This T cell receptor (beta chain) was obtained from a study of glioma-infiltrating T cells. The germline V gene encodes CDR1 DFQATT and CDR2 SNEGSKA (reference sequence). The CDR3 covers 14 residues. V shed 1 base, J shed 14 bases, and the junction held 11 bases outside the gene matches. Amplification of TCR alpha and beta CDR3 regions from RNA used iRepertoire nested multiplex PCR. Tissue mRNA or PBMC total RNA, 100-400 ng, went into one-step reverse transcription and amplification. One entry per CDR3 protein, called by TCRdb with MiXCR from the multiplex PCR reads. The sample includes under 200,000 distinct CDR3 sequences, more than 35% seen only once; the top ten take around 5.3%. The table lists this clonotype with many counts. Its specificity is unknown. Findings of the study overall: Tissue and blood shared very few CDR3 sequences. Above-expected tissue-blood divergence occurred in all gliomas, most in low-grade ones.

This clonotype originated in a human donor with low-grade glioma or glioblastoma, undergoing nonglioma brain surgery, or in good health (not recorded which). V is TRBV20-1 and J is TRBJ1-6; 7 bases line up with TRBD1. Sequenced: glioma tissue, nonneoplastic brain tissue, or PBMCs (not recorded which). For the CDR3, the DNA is TGCAGTGCTAGAGGGGGGACAGCGGCGGATACCCTCCACTTT. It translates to CSARGGTAADTLHF.